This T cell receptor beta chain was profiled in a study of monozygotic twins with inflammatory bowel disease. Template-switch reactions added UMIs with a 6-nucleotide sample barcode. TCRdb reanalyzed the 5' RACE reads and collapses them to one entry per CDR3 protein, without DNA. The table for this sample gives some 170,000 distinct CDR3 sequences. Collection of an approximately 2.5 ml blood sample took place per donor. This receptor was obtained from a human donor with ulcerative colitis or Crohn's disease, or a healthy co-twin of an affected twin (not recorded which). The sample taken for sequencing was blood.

The CDR3 spells CATSDETRVGGTDTQYF. The chain couples TRBV24-1 to TRBJ2-3; TCRdb lists TRBD2, though no DNA is available to test this call. The CDR3 is 17 residues long. The germline V gene encodes CDR1 KGHDR and CDR2 SFDVKD.